Below are 20 T cell receptor beta chains sequenced from a single sample in a study of identical twins (dated by TCRdb to 2016 to 2017). Library construction relied on 5' RACE. TCRdb shows the sequencer as Illumina HiSeq 2000. The public reads were reanalyzed by TCRdb: fastp trimming at Q25, MiXCR alignment, in-frame beta chains only. Identical CDR3 proteins give one entry, which carries the most common genes and DNA. Present in this sample are about 530,000 distinct CDR3 sequences, 12% to 15% of which were seen just once. The leading ten clones occupy roughly 0.44% of the sample. The sample was also reused in another study, on yellow fever vaccine responses in identical twins.

Sequencing input: CD4+ T cells sorted from blood. The receptors shown here come from a young woman in good health.

About this clonotype itself: This may be a read error, as it is one base from a much larger clone. V gene TRBV20-1 combines with J gene TRBJ2-3; D is unclear. The V gene lost 8 bases and the J gene lost 1 base, with 16 bases spanning the gap. Germline V gene data show CDR1 as DFQATT and CDR2 as SNEGSKA (reference sequence). The CDR3 spans 14 residues. This CDR3 is CSTPKQAGTDTQYF. The DNA of the CDR3 is TGCAGTACCCCCAAGCAGGCGGGCACAGATACGCAGTATTTT.

The chain uses TRBV3-1 and TRBJ1-5; 9 bases align to TRBD1. Germline-derived CDR1 and CDR2 are LGHDT and YNNKEL (reference sequence). The CDR3 spans 16 residues. Trimming took 4 bases from V and 4 from J; bases not matched to a gene: 8. CDR3 DNA sequence: TGTGCCAGCAGCCCAAGTCCCGGACAGGGGAATCAGCCCCAGCATTTT. It codes for CASSPSPGQGNQPQHF.

This chain uses TRBV3-1 with TRBJ2-4; D is undetermined. Trimming removed 4 bases from V and 0 bases from J, with 16 bases in between. The germline CDR1 and CDR2 sequences are LGHDT and YNNKEL (reference sequence). The CDR3 loop spans 17 amino acids. DNA for the CDR3: TGTGCCAGCAGCCGGAATACAGACAAAGTAGCCAAAAACATTCAGTACTTC. This sequence encodes CASSRNTDKVAKNIQYF.

The chain couples TRBV6-2 or TRBV6-3 to TRBJ2-2; D is perhaps TRBD1 (6 bases). Germline V CDR1 and CDR2: MNHEY, SVGEGT. V was cut by 2 bases and J by 4 bases, with 11 bases left in between. The CDR3 contains 15 residues. Here the CDR3 DNA reads TGTGCCAGCAGTTACAAGCAGGGGAGCACCGGGGAGCTGTTTTTT. Translation gives CASSYKQGSTGELFF.

This clonotype has a handful of counts. This chain joins TRBV5-6 and TRBJ2-1; D is ambiguous. The CDR3 is 15 residues long. Germline assignment: CDR1 SGHDT and CDR2 YYEEEE. With 0 bases removed from V and 4 bases from J, the gap between germline ends came to 11 bases. The CDR3 spells CASSLAPGTYNEQFF. For the CDR3, the DNA is TGTGCCAGCAGCTTGGCTCCAGGAACATACAATGAGCAGTTCTTC.

This clonotype has a handful of counts. CDR3 loop: CSVERSTGTDTQYF. The CDR3 nucleotides read TGCAGCGTTGAACGGTCTACCGGCACAGATACGCAGTATTTT. The J gene is TRBJ2-3, the V gene TRBV29-1; D is undetermined. V was cut by 2 bases and J by 1 base, with 10 bases left in between. The CDR3 totals 14 residues. Per the germline V gene, CDR1 is SQVTM and CDR2 is ANQGSEA.

This clonotype was counted between two and nine times. One junction end does not reproduce the germline sequence, and a read error may be involved. This chain uses TRBV10-3 with TRBJ1-2; the D is unclear. Germline loops: CDR1 ENHRY, CDR2 SYGVKD. This CDR3 is built from 11 residues. This CDR3 is CAISESWGYTF. CDR3 in DNA: TGTGCCATCAGCGAGTCCTGGGGCTACACCTTC.

This clonotype was counted a few times. This chain joins TRBV2 and TRBJ2-2, with D unresolved. Germline lookup yields CDR1 SNHLY and CDR2 FYNNEI. V lost 2 bases and J 0 bases, leaving 4 bases between the germline ends. The CDR3 sequence is 14 residues long. The CDR3 bases are TGTGCCAGCAGTGAATCACCGAACACCGGGGAGCTGTTTTTT. Amino acids: CASSESPNTGELFF.

This clonotype was counted only a few times. V and J are TRBV20-1 and TRBJ2-3, with 10 bases identical to TRBD1. This CDR3 is 15 amino acids long. Germline CDR1 DFQATT, CDR2 SNEGSKA (reference sequence). The V segment lost 7 bases and the J segment 0 bases; nucleotides outside the gene matches: 7. DNA for the CDR3: TGCAGTGGACAGGGGGCACCTCCTAGCACAGATACGCAGTATTTT. Its translation: CSGQGAPPSTDTQYF.

Only a few counts were recorded for this clonotype. The chain employs TRBV7-6 and TRBJ2-3; the D is unclear. V was clipped by 4 bases and J by 0 bases, with 11 bases between them. Germline CDR1 is SGHVS and CDR2 is FNYEAQ. The CDR3 is 15 amino acids. Here the CDR3 DNA reads TGTGCCAGCAGCTCGTTGACGGTGAGCACAGATACGCAGTATTTT. It codes for CASSSLTVSTDTQYF. Using reference TRBV7-6 and TRBJ2-3 for the parts outside the CDR3, the full variable domain is GAGVSQSPRYKVTKRGQDVALRCDPISGHVSLYWYRQALGQGPEFLTYFNYEAQQDKSGLPNDRFSAERPEGSISTLTIQRTEQRDSAMYRCASSSLTVSTDTQYFGPGTRLTVL.

This rearrangement joins TRBV6-2 or TRBV6-3 to TRBJ1-4; perhaps TRBD1 as D (5 bases). CDR3 length equals 16 residues. Germline V gene sequence: CDR1 MNHEY, CDR2 SVGEGT. V lost 7 bases, J lost 0 bases, and 15 bases lay in between. The DNA for the CDR3 is TGTGCCAGCAAAAGGACACGACGAGCAACTAATGAAAAACTGTTTTTT. This encodes CASKRTRRATNEKLFF.

The chain links TRBV18 to TRBJ2-4; TRBD1 matches 8 bases. With V trimmed by 0 bases and J by 3 bases, 1 base remained unmatched. Germline-derived CDR1 and CDR2 are KGHSH and LQKENI. This CDR3 region has 15 residues. The CDR3 DNA reads as TGTGCCAGCTCACCACCCGGGACAGGCAAAAACATTCAGTACTTC. Protein: CASSPPGTGKNIQYF.

The rearrangement joins TRBV20-1 to TRBJ2-3, with a possible D match to TRBD2 (5 bases). The CDR3 loop spans 12 amino acids. Trimming left V 6 bases short and J 5 bases short, with 12 bases between. Germline loops: CDR1 DFQATT, CDR2 SNEGSKA (reference sequence). The CDR3 nucleotides are TGCAGTGCCCGAGGGATGGGAGATACGCAGTATTTT. Its protein is CSARGMGDTQYF.

This clonotype was found many times. The V gene is TRBV20-1, the J gene TRBJ2-7, with D maybe TRBD1 (6 bases). Looked up from germline, CDR1 is DFQATT and CDR2 is SNEGSKA (reference sequence). The ends were cut back, 4 bases at V and 3 bases at J, with 13 bases in the middle. The CDR3 loop spans 13 amino acids. The CDR3 DNA reads as TGCAGTGCTACCCAGGGGACGGACTACGAGCAGTACGTC. This translates into CSATQGTDYEQYV.

This rearrangement joins TRBV7-9 to TRBJ2-6, with 7 bases aligning to TRBD1. V dropped 8 bases and J dropped 3; count of bases not matched to a gene: 10. The CDR3 runs to 16 residues. Germline loops: CDR1 SEHNR, CDR2 FQNEAQ (reference sequence). The CDR3 DNA sequence: TGTGCCAGCGGCCGGGACAGCAAAAATGGGGCCAACGTCCTGACTTTC. Translation gives CASGRDSKNGANVLTF.

In this sample, this clonotype turned up many times. The J gene is TRBJ1-5, the V gene TRBV12-3 or TRBV12-4; D gene uncertain. V was trimmed by 1 base and J by 0 bases, leaving 7 bases between them. The CDR3 runs to 15 residues. The CDR3 reads CASSLGGYSNQPQHF. The CDR3 coding sequence is TGTGCCAGCAGTTTAGGAGGGTATAGCAATCAGCCCCAGCATTTT.

This clonotype was seen only a few times. The J gene is TRBJ2-2, the V gene TRBV7-9; D is perhaps TRBD1 (5 bases). Germline V gene data show CDR1 as SEHNR and CDR2 as FQNEAQ (reference sequence). CDR3 size: 17 residues. Trimming took 5 bases from V and 5 from J, leaving 21 bases between them. The CDR3, as DNA: TGTGCCAGCAGCCACCCCGCCTCCAAAGGGGAAACCGGGGAGCTGTTTTTT. Translated: CASSHPASKGETGELFF.

The chain carries TRBV5-1 and TRBJ2-1; TRBD1 aligns across 11 bases. The V gene end was trimmed by 3 bases and the J gene end by 6 bases; junction bases not matched to a gene: 8. Germline values: CDR1 SGHRS, CDR2 YFSETQ. CDR3 length: 16 amino acids. CDR3 nucleotide sequence: TGCGCCAGCAGCTCAACCGGGACAGGGGGTTTCAATGAGCAGTTCTTC. It encodes CASSSTGTGGFNEQFF. Full variable domain (outside the CDR3, taken from reference TRBV5-1 and TRBJ2-1): KAGVTQTPRYLIKTRGQQVTLSCSPISGHRSVSWYQQTPGQGLQFLFEYFSETQRNKGNFPGRFSGRQFSNSRSEMNVSTLELGDSALYLCASSSTGTGGFNEQFFGPGTRLTVL.

The gene calls are TRBV16 and TRBJ2-2; possibly TRBD1 for D (5 bases). The CDR3 runs 14 residues. V was cut by 3 bases and J by 6 bases, with 11 bases left in between. CDR1 and CDR2 from the germline V gene are KGHSY and FQNENV. The CDR3 protein is CASSQRRVPGELFF. The CDR3 DNA reads TGTGCCAGCAGCCAGCGCAGGGTTCCCGGGGAGCTGTTTTTT.

V is TRBV3-1 and J is TRBJ1-2; TRBD1 matches 9 bases. The junction had 3 bases not matched to a gene; V was cut back by 4 bases and J by 6 bases. This CDR3 comprises 13 residues. Looked up from germline, CDR1 is LGHDT and CDR2 is YNNKEL (reference sequence). Here the CDR3 DNA reads TGTGCCAGCAGCCGGGGACAGGGAGATGGCTACACCTTC. This encodes CASSRGQGDGYTF.